Presented here are 11 T cell receptor beta chains from one specimen sequenced in a study of blood T cell repertoires in COVID-19. The assay was immunoSEQ multiplex PCR, and TCRdb's table has in-frame clones only and misses some. Of roughly 110,000 clones in the sample, roughly 90% were seen once. Source material: peripheral blood. These receptors were collected from a man between 35 and 55 years old with active or convalescent COVID-19.

The table lists this clone with a count of one. The V gene is TRBV5-8, the J gene TRBJ2-6; 7 bases match TRBD1. Germline-derived CDR1 and CDR2 are SGHTS and YDEGEE. J was trimmed by 2 bases and V by 5 bases; bases with no gene match: 7. The CDR3 is 16 residues long. The CDR3 loop is CASRSDRSAGANVLTF. In nucleotides, the CDR3 is TGTGCCAGCAGATCGGACAGGTCGGCTGGGGCCAACGTCCTGACTTTC.

The chain recombines TRBV7-2 with TRBJ1-3; 7 bases map to TRBD1. CDR1 is SGHTA, CDR2 FQGNSA, per germline. The CDR3 has 15 amino acids. Trimming cost V 4 bases and J 0 bases; bases outside gene matches: 3. CDR3 bases: TGTGCCAGCAGCTCACAGGGGCGCTCTGGAAACACCATATATTTT. It is translated as CASSSQGRSGNTIYF.

The chain carries TRBV4-1 and TRBJ2-1; TRBD2 matches at 11 bases. The CDR3 contains 14 residues. V lost 4 bases to trimming and J lost 9 bases; unmatched junction nucleotides: 5. The germline V gene encodes CDR1 MGHRA and CDR2 YSYEKL. CDR3 loop: CASSPTGLAVEQFF. DNA of the CDR3: TGCGCCAGCAGCCCCACGGGACTAGCGGTTGAGCAGTTCTTC.

V usage is TRBV30 and J usage is TRBJ1-2, with D possibly matching TRBD1 (6 bases). This CDR3 region has 14 residues. Germline V CDR1 and CDR2: GTSNPN, SVGIG (reference sequence). V shed 0 bases and J shed 7 bases, with 15 bases lying between them. CDR3 sequence reads: CAWSVGGGAGGYTF. The CDR3 DNA reads as TGTGCCTGGAGTGTAGGGGGGGGCGCCGGTGGCTACACCTTC. Using reference TRBV30 and TRBJ1-2 for the parts outside the CDR3, the full variable domain is SQTIHQWPATLVQPVGSPLSLECTVEGTSNPNLYWYRQAAGRGLQLLFYSVGIGQISSEVPQNLSASRPQDRQFILSSKKLLLSDSGFYLCAWSVGGGAGGYTFGSGTRLTVV.

The chain carries TRBV28 and TRBJ1-1; D ambiguous. Germline-derived CDR1 and CDR2 are MDHEN and SYDVKM. The CDR3 is 13 residues long. Trimming cost V 5 bases and J 3 bases, with 10 bases left between them. The CDR3 bases are TGTGCCAGCAGTCTTACACGGGACACTGAAGCTTTCTTT. Amino acids: CASSLTRDTEAFF.

This clone was found once. V usage is TRBV3-1 (or the pseudogene TRBV3-2) and J usage is TRBJ1-2; D ambiguous. Germline loops: CDR1 LGHDT, CDR2 YNNKEL (reference sequence). The CDR3 runs to 14 residues. Trimming took off 6 bases at V and 1 base at J, with 12 bases between the two ends. The chain's CDR3 is CASSRDGVNYGYTF. As DNA, the CDR3 is TGTGCCAGCAGTCGTGACGGAGTTAACTATGGCTACACCTTC.

This chain uses TRBV19 with TRBJ1-2; TRBD1 might be the D (5 bases). Germline loops: CDR1 LNHDA, CDR2 SQIVND (reference sequence). The CDR3 covers 15 residues. V gave up 5 bases and J gave up 5 bases, with 18 bases separating them. CDR3: CASSARGGVNYGYTF. The CDR3 DNA reads TGTGCCAGTAGTGCCCGAGGAGGGGTCAATTATGGCTACACCTTC. The whole variable domain, remainder taken from reference TRBV19 and TRBJ1-2, is DGGITQSPKYLFRKEGQNVTLSCEQNLNHDAMYWYRQDPGQGLRLIYYSQIVNDFQKGDIAEGYSVSREKKESFPLTVTSAQKNPTAFYLCASSARGGVNYGYTFGSGTRLTVV.

This chain connects TRBV24-1 to TRBJ2-5, with TRBD2 matching over 8 bases. The CDR3 has 15 residues. Germline loops: CDR1 KGHDR, CDR2 SFDVKD. The J segment lost 5 bases and the V segment lost 4 bases, leaving 8 bases of the junction unmatched. This CDR3 is CATSDGGVEQETQYF. In DNA form, the CDR3 reads TGTGCCACCAGTGACGGGGGGGTAGAGCAGGAGACCCAGTACTTC.

The V and J genes are TRBV18 and TRBJ2-4, with 8 bases identical to TRBD1. V lost 6 bases to trimming and J lost 4 bases; unmatched junction nucleotides: 11. Germline V CDR1 and CDR2: KGHSH, LQKENI. The CDR3 runs 16 residues. CDR3 residues: CASSPAEQGAKNIQYF. The CDR3 coding sequence is TGTGCCAGCTCCCCCGCAGAGCAGGGGGCTAAAAACATTCAGTACTTC.

V and J are TRBV11-2 and TRBJ2-1; 8 bases match TRBD1. CDR1 is SGHAT and CDR2 is FQNNGV in the germline V gene. V lost 0 bases, J lost 5 bases, and 3 bases stayed unmatched. This CDR3 has 15 amino acids. This CDR3 is CASSLDVTGDNEQFF. In nucleotides, the CDR3 is TGTGCCAGCAGCTTAGATGTGACAGGGGACAATGAGCAGTTCTTC.

The J gene is TRBJ2-1, the V gene TRBV7-9, with a weak D call TRBD2 (5 bases). CDR3 length: 14 amino acids. The germline gives CDR1 SEHNR, CDR2 FQNEAQ (reference sequence). V was pared by 1 base and J by 5 bases, with 9 bases between. CDR3 protein: CASSLVGAHNEQFF. The CDR3 region has the DNA TGTGCCAGCAGCTTAGTGGGAGCTCACAATGAGCAGTTCTTC.